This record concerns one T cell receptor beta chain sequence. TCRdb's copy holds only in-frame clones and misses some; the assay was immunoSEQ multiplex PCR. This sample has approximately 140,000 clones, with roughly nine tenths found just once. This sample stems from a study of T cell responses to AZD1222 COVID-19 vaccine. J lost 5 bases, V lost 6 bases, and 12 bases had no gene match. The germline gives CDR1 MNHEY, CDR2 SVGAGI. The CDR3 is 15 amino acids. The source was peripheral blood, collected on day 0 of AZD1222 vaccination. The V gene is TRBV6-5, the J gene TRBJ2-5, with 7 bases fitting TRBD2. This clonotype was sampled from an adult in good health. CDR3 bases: TGTGCCAGCAGGCGTACAGGCGCGGGAGTGGAGACCCAGTACTTC. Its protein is CASRRTGAGVETQYF.